Sequencing of this T cell receptor (beta chain) was carried out in a study of human T cells and chemical hapten exposure. Study background: Sensitizing treatment utilized 2% DPC over an approximately 2 cm by approximately 2 cm portion of upper inner arm skin.

This clonotype has more than one count but fewer than ten. Time point indicated: patch test 1, 2 weeks after DPC sensitization. The treatment is: therapeutic diphenylcyclopropenone sensitization with weekly scalp DPC. From the RACE reads, TCRdb called clonotypes with MiXCR, one entry per CDR3 protein. The sample holds roughly 360,000 distinct CDR3 sequences, 4% to 5.5% seen once. The receptor was isolated from a woman between 50 and 59 years old with alopecia areata. Some clones in this sample may be carry-over from other donors' samples. Sample: whole blood, taken in connection with sensitization to the hapten diphenylcyclopropenone (DPC).

The CDR3 DNA follows: TGCAGTGCTAGAGATTTGGCTAGCGGGGACCCAGATACGCAGTATTTT. Protein: CSARDLASGDPDTQYF. The chain has TRBV20-1 and TRBJ2-3; TRBD2 agrees at 9 bases. After removal of 0 bases from V and 4 bases from J, the junction contained 8 bases not matched to a gene. This CDR3 is 16 amino acids long. From germline, CDR1 is DFQATT and CDR2 SNEGSKA (reference sequence).